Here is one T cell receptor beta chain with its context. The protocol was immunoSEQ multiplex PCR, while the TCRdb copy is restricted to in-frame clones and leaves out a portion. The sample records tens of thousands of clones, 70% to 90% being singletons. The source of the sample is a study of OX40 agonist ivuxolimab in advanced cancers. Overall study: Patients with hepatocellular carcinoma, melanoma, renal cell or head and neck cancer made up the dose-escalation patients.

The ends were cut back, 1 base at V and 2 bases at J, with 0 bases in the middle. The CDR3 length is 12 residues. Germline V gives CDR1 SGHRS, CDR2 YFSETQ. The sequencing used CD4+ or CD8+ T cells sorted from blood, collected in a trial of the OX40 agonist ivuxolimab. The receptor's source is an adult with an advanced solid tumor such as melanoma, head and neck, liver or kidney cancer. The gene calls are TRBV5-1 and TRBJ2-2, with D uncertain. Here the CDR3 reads CASSLNTGELFF. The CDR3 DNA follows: TGCGCCAGCAGCTTGAACACCGGGGAGCTGTTTTTT.